This entry lists 18 T cell receptor beta chains sequenced from one sample in a study of T cells after yellow fever vaccination. TCRdb re-called the 5' RACE reads through MiXCR, storing one row per CDR3 protein. The sample has approximately 510,000 distinct CDR3 sequences, 20% to 25% seen once. Material: PBMCs, obtained about 20 days after the first yellow fever vaccination. The receptors here all came from a young man who received the YFV17D yellow fever vaccine.

This clonotype was found a few times. V gene TRBV5-1 combines with J gene TRBJ1-1; D not resolved. CDR1 SGHRS and CDR2 YFSETQ come from the germline V gene. With 5 bases removed from V and 5 bases from J, the gap between germline ends came to 10 bases. The length of the CDR3 is 12 residues. DNA for the CDR3: TGCGCCAGCAGAGCCGAACGAACTGAAGCTTTCTTT. It encodes CASRAERTEAFF.

This chain joins TRBV10-3 and TRBJ2-5; possibly TRBD1 for D (6 bases). CDR3 size: 12 residues. CDR1 and CDR2 (germline): ENHRY, SYGVKD. The V and J ends lost 9 bases and 2 bases respectively, with 10 bases between them. In DNA form, the CDR3 reads TGTGCCATTAAGGACAGACAAGAGACCCAGTACTTC. It is translated as CAIKDRQETQYF.

A few counts support this clonotype. The gene calls are TRBV15 and TRBJ2-2; 7 positions match TRBD1. This CDR3 contains 17 residues. V shed 0 bases, J shed 5 bases, and the junction held 9 bases outside the gene matches. Germline lookup yields CDR1 LNHNV and CDR2 YYDKDF (reference sequence). The CDR3 region is CATSRDPTGSYTGELFF. For the CDR3, the DNA is TGTGCCACCAGCAGAGACCCGACAGGGTCCTATACCGGGGAGCTGTTTTTT.

A few counts support this clonotype. This chain links TRBV5-1 with TRBJ2-7; no clear D. The V and J ends lost 5 bases and 7 bases respectively, with 16 bases between them. This CDR3 has 13 amino acids. Germline CDR1 reads SGHRS; CDR2 reads YFSETQ. The CDR3 sequence is CASSETFSGEQYV. The CDR3, as DNA: TGCGCCAGCAGTGAGACCTTCTCTGGGGAGCAGTACGTC.

In DNA, the CDR3 is TGTGCCAGCTCACCACCCGGGGTTGGGACCTACGAGCAGTACTTC. It encodes CASSPPGVGTYEQYF. The chain recombines TRBV18 with TRBJ2-7; D perhaps matches TRBD2 (5 bases). V lost 0 bases to trimming and J lost 2 bases, with 11 bases between them. This CDR3 is 15 amino acids long. Germline CDR1 reads KGHSH; CDR2 reads LQKENI.

The V gene is TRBV5-4, the J gene TRBJ2-3, with 10 bases aligning to TRBD2. V lost 1 base to trimming and J lost 3 bases; unmatched junction nucleotides: 5. Germline CDR1 is SGHNT and CDR2 is YYREEE (reference sequence). The CDR3 consists of 16 residues. The CDR3 coding sequence is TGTGCCAGCAGCTTGTGGGTAGCGGGGGGAACAGATACGCAGTATTTT. Residues: CASSLWVAGGTDTQYF.

The V and J genes are TRBV29-1 and TRBJ2-3, with D perhaps TRBD1 or TRBD2 (5 bases each). The germline V gene has CDR1 SQVTM and CDR2 ANQGSEA. The CDR3 contains 18 residues. Trimming removed 1 base at V and 4 bases at J, with 24 bases between. CDR3 nucleotides: TGCAGCGTTGAAGCTTACCGAGGGACGCCTACTCGTCCAGATACGCAGTATTTT. The encoded protein is CSVEAYRGTPTRPDTQYF.

The rearrangement joins TRBV2 to TRBJ1-5; D is ambiguous. The length of the CDR3 is 14 residues. Trimming left V 6 bases short and J 1 base short, with 10 bases between. Germline assignment: CDR1 SNHLY and CDR2 FYNNEI. The CDR3 DNA sequence: TGTGCCAGCAGAAGCTCGTTGAGCAATCAGCCCCAGCATTTT. Protein product: CASRSSLSNQPQHF.

In its sample, this clonotype was seen a few times. The J gene is TRBJ1-3, the V gene TRBV21-1; no check of the table's D call, TRBD1, against the DNA was made. TRBV21-1 is tagged as a pseudogene. The CDR3 totals 16 residues. The CDR3 DNA follows: TGTGCCAGCAGCAAAGTCCCATTTCGGGCGGGAAACACCATATATTTT. It yields the protein CASSKVPFRAGNTIYF.

This chain links TRBV6-2 or TRBV6-3 with TRBJ2-1; the D call may be TRBD1 or TRBD2 (5 bases each). V was trimmed by 1 base and J by 6 bases, leaving 7 bases between them. The germline V gene encodes CDR1 MNHEY and CDR2 SVGEGT. This CDR3 is built from 13 residues. CDR3 coding DNA: TGTGCCAGCAGTTACTGGGACCTCAATGAGCAGTTCTTC. Encoded protein: CASSYWDLNEQFF.

The V and J genes are TRBV12-3 or TRBV12-4 and TRBJ1-5; D gene ambiguous. The CDR3 length is 13 residues. Trimming stripped 4 bases from V and 3 bases from J, with 7 bases between. DNA for the CDR3: TGTGCCAGCAGTTCGTACCCCAATCAGCCCCAGCATTTT. Translating gives CASSSYPNQPQHF.

The rearrangement joins TRBV5-1 to TRBJ2-5; D is tentatively TRBD1 or TRBD2 (5 bases each). Germline loops: CDR1 SGHRS, CDR2 YFSETQ. This CDR3 region has 13 residues. The V gene lost 3 bases and the J gene lost 3 bases, with 9 bases spanning the gap. In nucleotides, the CDR3 is TGCGCCAGCAGCTCCGGGGCCGAAGAGACCCAGTACTTC. Its protein is CASSSGAEETQYF. Combining the CDR3 with reference TRBV5-1 and TRBJ2-5 gives the whole variable domain KAGVTQTPRYLIKTRGQQVTLSCSPISGHRSVSWYQQTPGQGLQFLFEYFSETQRNKGNFPGRFSGRQFSNSRSEMNVSTLELGDSALYLCASSSGAEETQYFGPGTRLLVL.

This clonotype was detected only a few times. The chain carries TRBV12-3 or TRBV12-4 and TRBJ2-1; 11 bases are a match to TRBD2. V shed 2 bases and J 7 bases; nucleotides not matched to a gene: 7. The CDR3 length is 16 residues. CDR3 residues: CASSLNSGGARNEQFF. CDR3 DNA sequence: TGTGCCAGCAGTTTAAATAGCGGGGGGGCCCGAAATGAGCAGTTCTTC.

This clonotype has only a few counts. The rearrangement uses TRBV12-3 or TRBV12-4 and TRBJ2-3; 9 bases map to TRBD1. With 2 bases clipped from V and 3 bases from J, the junction kept 6 bases outside the gene matches. The CDR3 runs 16 residues. The CDR3 sequence is CASSLIGDRVTDTQYF. The CDR3 DNA follows: TGTGCCAGCAGTTTAATCGGGGACAGGGTGACAGATACGCAGTATTTT.

This clonotype turned up a few times. The J gene is TRBJ1-5, the V gene TRBV6-6; a possible D gene is TRBD1 (5 bases). The V end was cut by 7 bases, the J end by 8 bases, with 15 bases between. CDR1 and CDR2 (germline): MNHNY, SVGAGI (reference sequence). The CDR3 covers 13 residues. The CDR3 protein is CASIGAIGEPQHF. The DNA of the CDR3 is TGTGCCAGCATCGGAGCTATAGGGGAGCCCCAGCATTTT.

The chain combines TRBV21-1 with TRBJ2-3; the D call in the table, TRBD1, was not verified against the DNA. TRBV21-1 is flagged as a pseudogene. CDR3 length: 16 residues. CDR3 residues: CASTLGQGRYTDTQYF. The CDR3, as DNA: TGTGCCAGCACTCTGGGACAGGGGAGATACACAGATACGCAGTATTTT.

This clonotype was seen a handful of times. The V gene is TRBV20-1, the J gene TRBJ2-5; maybe TRBD2 (6 bases). Germline-derived CDR1 and CDR2 are DFQATT and SNEGSKA (reference sequence). This CDR3 spans 13 amino acids. Trimming stripped 3 bases from V and 5 bases from J, with 13 bases between. The CDR3 region is CSARGTGGETQYF. The CDR3 DNA is TGCAGTGCTAGGGGGACTGGGGGGGAGACCCAGTACTTC.

This clonotype has at least ten counts. This rearrangement joins TRBV5-1 to TRBJ1-2, with D uncertain. The CDR3 extends over 14 amino acids. V was pared by 1 base and J by 7 bases, with 14 bases between. Germline V gives CDR1 SGHRS, CDR2 YFSETQ. The CDR3 bases are TGCGCCAGCAGCTTGAGTCAGGCGGGCGGTGGCTACACCTTC. Translated, it gives CASSLSQAGGGYTF.